This TCR beta chain was documented in a study of blood T cell repertoires in COVID-19. Trimming took off 3 bases at V and 1 base at J, with 6 bases between the two ends. Germline CDR1 and CDR2: LGHNA and YSLEER. CDR3 length: 13 amino acids. Study processing details: Quantification of nucleated cells was approximated via reference gene primer amplification. Repertoires were generated with immunoSEQ multiplex PCR, while TCRdb's copy carries only in-frame clones and drops some. The V and J calls and clone size come from that table; D and trimming were worked out from the DNA. The repertoire consists of more than 350,000 clones, with approximately 87% occurring once and the leading ten covering roughly 9.4%. Participants were aged roughly 18 to 90 years, lived in 24 US areas, and enrolled virtually. Participants were placed into cohorts based on the clinical history they reported.

This chain uses TRBV4-3 with TRBJ1-1; no clear D gene. Sequenced material: PBMCs or T cells enriched from blood (not recorded which). This sequence originates from a woman aged 50 to 60 who had recovered from COVID-19. In DNA, the CDR3 is TGCGCCAGCAGCCAGGGAGGGAACACTGAAGCTTTCTTT. The encoded protein is CASSQGGNTEAFF.